This is a list of T cell receptor beta chains from one sample in a study of tumor-infiltrating lymphocytes in primary liver carcinoma. In TCRdb, the multiplex PCR reads were re-called with MiXCR into one record per CDR3 protein. The data contain tens of thousands of distinct CDR3 sequences, roughly 74% of them singletons. Source material: liver tumor tissue from sampling region 4. The receptors shown here come from a middle-aged man with primary liver carcinoma and hepatitis B virus infection. Both conserved end residues are part of each CDR3. A D gene is named only where the DNA matches it firmly. Not all rows give a size; the values are once, few, many and, for expanded clones, a class.

V gene: TRBV28
D gene: NA
clone size: NA
CDR3 length: 15
J gene: TRBJ1-2
CDR3 DNA: TGTGCCAGCCGTGGACTGGGCCTAGCTAATTATGGCTACACCTTC
CDR3 protein: CASRGLGLANYGYTF

V gene: TRBV14
D gene: NA
clone size: NA
CDR3 length: 13
J gene: TRBJ2-3
CDR3 DNA: TGTGGCAGCAGCCGAGGATACACAGGTACGCAGTATTTC
CDR3 protein: CGSSRGYTGTQYF

V gene: TRBV11-2
D gene: NA
clone size: NA
CDR3 length: 15
J gene: TRBJ2-7
CDR3 DNA: TGTACCAGCAGCTTAACCCTAGTGGGGGCCAGCGAGCAGTACTTC
CDR3 protein: CTSSLTLVGASEQYF

V gene: TRBV12-3/TRBV12-4
D gene: NA
clone size: NA
CDR3 length: 14
J gene: TRBJ1-2
CDR3 DNA: TGTGCCAGCACCATGGGACGGGAGAACTATGGCTACACCTTC
CDR3 protein: CASTMGRENYGYTF

V gene: TRBV11-2
D gene: NA
clone size: NA
CDR3 length: 15
J gene: TRBJ2-7
CDR3 DNA: TGTGCCAGCATCTTACGATGGGCAGGGGAAAACGGGCAGTACTTC
CDR3 protein: CASILRWAGENGQYF

V gene: TRBV2
D gene: NA
clone size: NA
CDR3 length: 15
J gene: TRBJ2-7
CDR3 DNA: TGTGCCAGCAGTCTGACAGGTTTCGCAGCCCACGAGCAGTACTTC
CDR3 protein: CASSLTGFAAHEQYF

V gene: TRBV9
D gene: NA
clone size: many
CDR3 length: 13
J gene: TRBJ2-1
CDR3 DNA: TGTGCCAGCAGCGCGACTCCCTACAATGAGCAGTTCTTC
CDR3 protein: CASSATPYNEQFF

V gene: TRBV11-3
D gene: TRBD2
clone size: once
CDR3 length: 16
J gene: TRBJ2-3
CDR3 DNA: TGTACGAGCAGCGGTAGCCCGGCGGGAGGGGTGGATACGCAGTATTTT
CDR3 protein: CTSSGSPAGGVDTQYF

V gene: TRBV6-5
D gene: NA
clone size: NA
CDR3 length: 15
J gene: TRBJ2-3
CDR3 DNA: TGTGCCAGCAACCCAGAACATGCGGGAACAGATACGCAGTATTTT
CDR3 protein: CASNPEHAGTDTQYF

V gene: TRBV12-3/TRBV12-4
D gene: TRBD1
clone size: NA
CDR3 length: 14
J gene: TRBJ1-2
CDR3 DNA: TGTGCCAGCATCCCGGGACAGGGATTCTATGGCTGCACCTTC
CDR3 protein: CASIPGQGFYGCTF

V gene: TRBV27
D gene: TRBD1
clone size: few
CDR3 length: 15
J gene: TRBJ1-5
CDR3 DNA: TGTGCCAGCAACCAGGACAGGGGTGGCAATCAGCCCCAGCATTTT
CDR3 protein: CASNQDRGGNQPQHF

V gene: TRBV7-6
D gene: NA
clone size: many
CDR3 length: 12
J gene: TRBJ2-7
CDR3 DNA: TGTGCCAGCAGCAACAACAGGGCCGAGCAGTACTTC
CDR3 protein: CASSNNRAEQYF

V gene: TRBV11-2
D gene: NA
clone size: NA
CDR3 length: 15
J gene: TRBJ2-4
CDR3 DNA: TGTACCAGTAGCACTTCGGCGGTAGCCAAAAACATTCAGTACTTC
CDR3 protein: CTSSTSAVAKNIQYF

V gene: TRBV30
D gene: NA
clone size: NA
CDR3 length: 14
J gene: TRBJ1-2
CDR3 DNA: TGTGCCTGGACCCAGGGAAACAAAGACTATGGCTACATTTTC
CDR3 protein: CAWTQGNKDYGYIF

V gene: TRBV28
D gene: NA
clone size: NA
CDR3 length: 14
J gene: TRBJ2-7
CDR3 DNA: TGCGTCAGCAGCCCCGGGAGAGGCGGTTATGAGCAGTACTTC
CDR3 protein: CVSSPGRGGYEQYF

V gene: TRBV12-3/TRBV12-4
D gene: NA
clone size: few
CDR3 length: 14
J gene: TRBJ2-1
CDR3 DNA: TGTGCCAGCAGTCTCCAGGGGCGGTGGAATGAGCAGTTCTTC
CDR3 protein: CASSLQGRWNEQFF

V gene: TRBV29-1
D gene: NA
clone size: NA
CDR3 length: 13
J gene: TRBJ1-1
CDR3 DNA: TGTAGCGCCGGGTACGGGCTGAACACTGAAGCCTCCTTT
CDR3 protein: CSAGYGLNTEASF

V gene: TRBV30
D gene: TRBD2
clone size: NA
CDR3 length: 14
J gene: TRBJ2-5
CDR3 DNA: TGTGCCTGGAGTGTTATCGGGAGGTTGGAGACCCAGTACTTT
CDR3 protein: CAWSVIGRLETQYF

V gene: TRBV30
D gene: TRBD2
clone size: NA
CDR3 length: 15
J gene: TRBJ2-1
CDR3 DNA: TGTGCCTGGAGTTGGCTAGCGGAAGTGGGGGGTGAGCAGTTCTTC
CDR3 protein: CAWSWLAEVGGEQFF

V gene: TRBV6-2/TRBV6-3
D gene: NA
clone size: NA
CDR3 length: 13
J gene: TRBJ2-7
CDR3 DNA: TGTGCCTGCATTCACGAGGTACCCTGCGAGCAGTACTTC
CDR3 protein: CACIHEVPCEQYF

V gene: TRBV6-2/TRBV6-3
D gene: NA
clone size: medium-sized
CDR3 length: 13
J gene: TRBJ1-1
CDR3 DNA: TGTGCCAGCAGTTCAGCAGAGAACACTGAAGCTTTCTTT
CDR3 protein: CASSSAENTEAFF

V gene: TRBV6-2/TRBV6-3
D gene: TRBD2
clone size: NA
CDR3 length: 13
J gene: TRBJ2-3
CDR3 DNA: TGTGTCAGCAGTTCTGCACTAGCGAATACGGAGTATTTT
CDR3 protein: CVSSSALANTEYF

V gene: TRBV9
D gene: TRBD2
clone size: NA
CDR3 length: 14
J gene: TRBJ2-7
CDR3 DNA: TGTGCCAGCAGCGTTACTAGCGGGACTGGCGAGCAGTACTTC
CDR3 protein: CASSVTSGTGEQYF

V gene: TRBV29-1
D gene: NA
clone size: few
CDR3 length: 15
J gene: TRBJ1-1
CDR3 DNA: TGCAGAACCGTTGTTGTAGGTGGCTTGAACACTGGAGCTTTCTTT
CDR3 protein: CRTVVVGGLNTGAFF

V gene: TRBV5-4
D gene: TRBD2
clone size: NA
CDR3 length: 16
J gene: TRBJ2-3
CDR3 DNA: TGTGCCAGCAGCTTGCTCGCGGGAGAGTCCACAGATACGCAGTACTTT
CDR3 protein: CASSLLAGESTDTQYF

V gene: TRBV4-1
D gene: NA
clone size: NA
CDR3 length: 14
J gene: TRBJ2-1
CDR3 DNA: TGCGCCAGCAGCCATGGCAAGAGTACGGGTGAGCAGTTCTTC
CDR3 protein: CASSHGKSTGEQFF

V gene: TRBV11-2
D gene: TRBD2
clone size: NA
CDR3 length: 16
J gene: TRBJ2-3
CDR3 DNA: TGTGCCAGCAGGCCAGTTGGGGGAGGGGTCCCAGATACGCGATATTTT
CDR3 protein: CASRPVGGGVPDTRYF

V gene: TRBV6-1
D gene: TRBD2
clone size: NA
CDR3 length: 15
J gene: TRBJ2-1
CDR3 DNA: TGTGCCAACAGAGGGGGAGTAGCGGGGCTTTATGAGCATTTCTTC
CDR3 protein: CANRGGVAGLYEHFF

V gene: TRBV6-5
D gene: NA
clone size: NA
CDR3 length: 18
J gene: TRBJ2-6
CDR3 DNA: TGTGCCAGCACCCACCGGGGACATGGGGTTTGTGGGGCCAACGTCCTGACTTTC
CDR3 protein: CASTHRGHGVCGANVLTF

V gene: TRBV11-2
D gene: TRBD1
clone size: NA
CDR3 length: 21
J gene: TRBJ2-6
CDR3 DNA: TGTGCCAGCAGAATGGGCGGAGACAGGGGCATTTCCCTCTCTGGGGCCAGCGTCCTGACTTTC
CDR3 protein: CASRMGGDRGISLSGASVLTF

V gene: TRBV5-4
D gene: NA
clone size: NA
CDR3 length: 17
J gene: TRBJ2-2
CDR3 DNA: TGTGCCAGCAGCTTGCGGCTTGCGGGAAGGAACACCTGGGAGCTGTTTTTT
CDR3 protein: CASSLRLAGRNTWELFF

V gene: TRBV2
D gene: NA
clone size: many
CDR3 length: 13
J gene: TRBJ1-1
CDR3 DNA: TGTGCCAGCAACGAGCAGGCCAACACTGAAGCTTTCTTT
CDR3 protein: CASNEQANTEAFF

V gene: TRBV4-2
D gene: NA
clone size: NA
CDR3 length: 15
J gene: TRBJ2-1
CDR3 DNA: TGTACCAGCAGCGAAGATTGCACTACCGGCGGTGAGCAGTTCTTC
CDR3 protein: CTSSEDCTTGGEQFF

V gene: TRBV4-2
D gene: NA
clone size: NA
CDR3 length: 14
J gene: TRBJ2-1
CDR3 DNA: TGTACCAGCAACCAAGAAAGTGCGAGTCGTGAGCAGTTCTTC
CDR3 protein: CTSNQESASREQFF

V gene: TRBV25-1
D gene: TRBD2
clone size: NA
CDR3 length: 14
J gene: TRBJ2-1
CDR3 DNA: TGTGCCAGCAGTGAGACTAGCGCTTACAATGGGCAATTCTTC
CDR3 protein: CASSETSAYNGQFF

V gene: TRBV7-8
D gene: NA
clone size: NA
CDR3 length: 13
J gene: TRBJ2-7
CDR3 DNA: TGTGTCAACAGCTTATCGGTTCAGTACGAGCAGTACTTC
CDR3 protein: CVNSLSVQYEQYF

V gene: TRBV6-2/TRBV6-3
D gene: NA
clone size: NA
CDR3 length: 17
J gene: TRBJ2-1
CDR3 DNA: TGTGTCAGCAGTTACCCTAGTGGGGCGAGCTTCTACAATGAGCAGTTCTTC
CDR3 protein: CVSSYPSGASFYNEQFF

V gene: TRBV6-1
D gene: NA
clone size: few
CDR3 length: 15
J gene: TRBJ2-4
CDR3 DNA: TGTGCCAGCAGTGCCATGATGCTAGCCATAAACATTCAGTACTTC
CDR3 protein: CASSAMMLAINIQYF

V gene: TRBV12-3/TRBV12-4
D gene: NA
clone size: NA
CDR3 length: 17
J gene: TRBJ2-3
CDR3 DNA: TGTGCCAGCAGTTCAACTACCGTGGATTCAGTCACAGATACGCAGTATTTT
CDR3 protein: CASSSTTVDSVTDTQYF

V gene: TRBV29-1
D gene: TRBD2
clone size: NA
CDR3 length: 15
J gene: TRBJ2-2
CDR3 DNA: TGCCGCGTTGGGACTAGCGCGGCGAACACAGGGGAGCTGTCTTTT
CDR3 protein: CRVGTSAANTGELSF

V gene: TRBV6-5
D gene: NA
clone size: NA
CDR3 length: 20
J gene: TRBJ1-4
CDR3 DNA: TGTACCAGCAGTTCGCTTACCCCAACAGAGGCTCCTGGTAATAATGAAAAACTGTTTTTT
CDR3 protein: CTSSSLTPTEAPGNNEKLFF

V gene: TRBV5-5
D gene: TRBD1
clone size: medium-sized
CDR3 length: 17
J gene: TRBJ2-3
CDR3 DNA: TGTGCCAGCAGCCGGGGAGCCGGGACAGGGGGCACAGATACGCAGTATTTT
CDR3 protein: CASSRGAGTGGTDTQYF

V gene: TRBV6-1
D gene: TRBD2
clone size: NA
CDR3 length: 15
J gene: TRBJ2-1
CDR3 DNA: TGTGCCAGCAGTGATGAAGCGGGAGGATATAATGCGCAGTTCTTC
CDR3 protein: CASSDEAGGYNAQFF

V gene: TRBV28
D gene: NA
clone size: NA
CDR3 length: 14
J gene: TRBJ1-5
CDR3 DNA: TGTGCCGGTAGGCTCACAGGGTCGAGTCAGCCCCAGCATTTT
CDR3 protein: CAGRLTGSSQPQHF

V gene: TRBV4-2
D gene: NA
clone size: NA
CDR3 length: 16
J gene: TRBJ2-1
CDR3 DNA: TGTGCCAGCTGCCAACTTAGCGGACTCTCCTGCAATGTGCAGTTCTTC
CDR3 protein: CASCQLSGLSCNVQFF

V gene: TRBV11-2
D gene: NA
clone size: NA
CDR3 length: 11
J gene: TRBJ2-7
CDR3 DNA: TGTGCCAGCCCCACTAGGTACGAGCAGTACTTC
CDR3 protein: CASPTRYEQYF

V gene: TRBV6-2/TRBV6-3
D gene: TRBD2
clone size: few
CDR3 length: 18
J gene: TRBJ2-5
CDR3 DNA: TGTGCCAGCAGCCCTACCCGTCGGACTAGCGGGAGAAGGGAGCCACAGTACTTC
CDR3 protein: CASSPTRRTSGRREPQYF

V gene: TRBV28
D gene: NA
clone size: NA
CDR3 length: 14
J gene: TRBJ1-2
CDR3 DNA: TGTGCCAGCACCTCGGCACAGCTCATATATGGCTACACCTTC
CDR3 protein: CASTSAQLIYGYTF

V gene: TRBV5-1
D gene: TRBD1
clone size: NA
CDR3 length: 15
J gene: TRBJ2-1
CDR3 DNA: TGCGCCAGCAGCTTAGGGACAGGGTCCTACGATGAGCAGTTCTTC
CDR3 protein: CASSLGTGSYDEQFF

V gene: TRBV5-1
D gene: TRBD1
clone size: NA
CDR3 length: 15
J gene: TRBJ2-2
CDR3 DNA: TGTGCCAGCATCGACAGGGTCCCGAACACCGGGAAGCTGTTTTTT
CDR3 protein: CASIDRVPNTGKLFF

V gene: TRBV2
D gene: NA
clone size: NA
CDR3 length: 16
J gene: TRBJ1-6
CDR3 DNA: TGTGCCAGCAGTGAGAGGGGTAGAAGGCTTAATTCACCCCTCCACTTT
CDR3 protein: CASSERGRRLNSPLHF

V gene: TRBV11-1
D gene: NA
clone size: NA
CDR3 length: 13
J gene: TRBJ2-7
CDR3 DNA: TGTGCCAGCAAGGGGAAGCAATCCTACAAGCAGTACTTC
CDR3 protein: CASKGKQSYKQYF

V gene: TRBV7-9
D gene: TRBD1
clone size: NA
CDR3 length: 15
J gene: TRBJ2-5
CDR3 DNA: TGTGTCAGCAGCATCTGGACAGGGGGAGAAGAGACCCAGTACTTC
CDR3 protein: CVSSIWTGGEETQYF

V gene: TRBV6-4
D gene: TRBD2
clone size: NA
CDR3 length: 15
J gene: TRBJ2-3
CDR3 DNA: TGTGCCAGCAGTGACTCAGCGGGAGGCACAGCTGCGCAGTATTTT
CDR3 protein: CASSDSAGGTAAQYF